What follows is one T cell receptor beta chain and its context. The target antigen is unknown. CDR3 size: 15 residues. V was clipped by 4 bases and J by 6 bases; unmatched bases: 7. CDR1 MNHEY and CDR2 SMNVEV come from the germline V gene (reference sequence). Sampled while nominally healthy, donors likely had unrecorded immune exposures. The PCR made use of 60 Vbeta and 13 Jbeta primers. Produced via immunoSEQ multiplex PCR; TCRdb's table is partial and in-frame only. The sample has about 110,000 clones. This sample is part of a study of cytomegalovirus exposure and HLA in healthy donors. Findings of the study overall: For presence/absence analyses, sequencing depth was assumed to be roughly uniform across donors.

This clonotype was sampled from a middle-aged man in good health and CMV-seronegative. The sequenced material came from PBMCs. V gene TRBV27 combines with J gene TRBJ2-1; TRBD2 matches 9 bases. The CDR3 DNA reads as TGTGCCAGCAGTTCCATAGCGGGAGCTTTCAATGAGCAGTTCTTC. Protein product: CASSSIAGAFNEQFF.